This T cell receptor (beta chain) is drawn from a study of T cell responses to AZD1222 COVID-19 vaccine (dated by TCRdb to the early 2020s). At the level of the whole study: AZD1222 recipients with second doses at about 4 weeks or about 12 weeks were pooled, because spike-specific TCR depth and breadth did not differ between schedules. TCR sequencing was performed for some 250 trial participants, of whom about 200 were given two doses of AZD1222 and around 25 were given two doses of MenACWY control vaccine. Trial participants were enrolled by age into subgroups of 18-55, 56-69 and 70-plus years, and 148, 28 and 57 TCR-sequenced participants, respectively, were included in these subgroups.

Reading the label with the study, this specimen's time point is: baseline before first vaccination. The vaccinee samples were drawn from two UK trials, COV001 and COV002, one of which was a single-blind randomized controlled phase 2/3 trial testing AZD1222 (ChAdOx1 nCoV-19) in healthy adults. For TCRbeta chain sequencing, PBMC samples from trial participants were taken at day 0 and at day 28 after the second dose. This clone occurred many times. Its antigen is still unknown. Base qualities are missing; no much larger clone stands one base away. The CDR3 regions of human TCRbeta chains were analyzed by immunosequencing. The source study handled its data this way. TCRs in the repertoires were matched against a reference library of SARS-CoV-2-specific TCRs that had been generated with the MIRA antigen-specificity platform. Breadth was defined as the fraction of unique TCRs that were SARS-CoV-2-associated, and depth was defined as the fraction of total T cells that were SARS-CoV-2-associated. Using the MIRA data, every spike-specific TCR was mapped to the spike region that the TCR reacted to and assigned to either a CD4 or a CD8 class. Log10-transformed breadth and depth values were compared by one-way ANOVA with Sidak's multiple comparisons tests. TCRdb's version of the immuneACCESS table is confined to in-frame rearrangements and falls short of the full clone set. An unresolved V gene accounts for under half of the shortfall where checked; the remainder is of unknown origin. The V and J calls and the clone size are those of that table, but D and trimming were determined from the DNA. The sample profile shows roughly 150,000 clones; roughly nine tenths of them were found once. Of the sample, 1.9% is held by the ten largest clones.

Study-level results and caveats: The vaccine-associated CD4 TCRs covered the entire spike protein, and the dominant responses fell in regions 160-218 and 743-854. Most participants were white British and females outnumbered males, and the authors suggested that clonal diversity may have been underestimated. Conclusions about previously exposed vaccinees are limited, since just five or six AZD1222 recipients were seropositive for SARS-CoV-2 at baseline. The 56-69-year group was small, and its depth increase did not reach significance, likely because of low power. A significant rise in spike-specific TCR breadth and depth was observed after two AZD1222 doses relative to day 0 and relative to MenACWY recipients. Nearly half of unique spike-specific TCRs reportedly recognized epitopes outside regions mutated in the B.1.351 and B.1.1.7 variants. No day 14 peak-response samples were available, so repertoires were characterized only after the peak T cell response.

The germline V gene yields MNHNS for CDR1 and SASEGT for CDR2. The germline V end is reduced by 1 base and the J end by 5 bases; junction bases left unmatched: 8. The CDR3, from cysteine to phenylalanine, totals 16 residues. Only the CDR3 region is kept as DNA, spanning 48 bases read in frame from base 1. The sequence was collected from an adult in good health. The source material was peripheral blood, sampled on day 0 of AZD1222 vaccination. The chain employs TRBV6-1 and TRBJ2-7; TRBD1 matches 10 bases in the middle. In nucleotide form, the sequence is TGTGCCAGCAGTGAAGTTGGGGGGACAGGGGCCCACGAGCAGTACTTC. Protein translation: CASSEVGGTGAHEQYF.